The rows below give T cell receptor beta chains drawn from one sample of a study of monozygotic twins with inflammatory bowel disease. TCRdb re-analyzed the 5' RACE reads; it lists each CDR3 protein once, without DNA. Its table lists around 380,000 distinct CDR3 sequences. Sequences were obtained from blood. These receptors all come from a human donor with ulcerative colitis or Crohn's disease, or a healthy co-twin of an affected twin (not recorded which). The CDR3 runs from the conserved cysteine through the conserved F or W. The order of the fields is V gene, J gene, CDR3 protein.

V gene: TRBV9
J gene: TRBJ2-3
CDR3 protein: CASSVGRGTTDTQYF

V gene: TRBV7-2
J gene: TRBJ1-1
CDR3 protein: CASSLGQLSTEAFF

V gene: TRBV20-1
J gene: TRBJ2-4
CDR3 protein: CSASRRQDIQYF

V gene: TRBV28
J gene: TRBJ2-1
CDR3 protein: CASRDLDEQFF

V gene: TRBV28
J gene: TRBJ2-5
CDR3 protein: CASSPALDETQYF

V gene: TRBV5-6
J gene: TRBJ2-1
CDR3 protein: CASSLFRDSYNEQFF

V gene: TRBV20-1
J gene: TRBJ1-1
CDR3 protein: CSASVKLNTEAFF

V gene: TRBV15
J gene: TRBJ2-7
CDR3 protein: CATSRKRTSEGYEQYF

V gene: TRBV7-8
J gene: TRBJ2-3
CDR3 protein: CASSLVSSGSDTQYF

V gene: TRBV3-1
J gene: TRBJ2-1
CDR3 protein: CASSRTGTPGFF

V gene: TRBV10-3
J gene: TRBJ2-3
CDR3 protein: CATSKGGASTDTQYF

V gene: TRBV5-1
J gene: TRBJ2-7
CDR3 protein: CASSLEGTGTGGREQYF

V gene: TRBV2
J gene: TRBJ1-5
CDR3 protein: CASSEALRGGQPQHF

V gene: TRBV13
J gene: TRBJ1-4
CDR3 protein: CASSRRVGEKLFF

V gene: TRBV5-1
J gene: TRBJ2-3
CDR3 protein: CASSEGFTDTQYF

V gene: TRBV5-1
J gene: TRBJ1-2
CDR3 protein: CASSLRREGYGYTF

V gene: TRBV20-1
J gene: TRBJ1-5
CDR3 protein: CSAPLLTGGNQPQHF

V gene: TRBV20-1
J gene: TRBJ2-2
CDR3 protein: CSAWGPNTGELFF

V gene: TRBV29-1
J gene: TRBJ2-5
CDR3 protein: CSVEQVGPLASQETQYF

V gene: TRBV9
J gene: TRBJ2-7
CDR3 protein: CASSVEVTSYGAYEQYF

V gene: TRBV6-5
J gene: TRBJ1-1
CDR3 protein: CASSYSTGIEAFF

V gene: TRBV7-2
J gene: TRBJ2-2
CDR3 protein: CASSLVRGSGELFF

V gene: TRBV28
J gene: TRBJ2-2
CDR3 protein: CASRGQPNTGELFF

V gene: TRBV4-3
J gene: TRBJ1-2
CDR3 protein: CASSQASTSGKGGYTF

V gene: TRBV10-3
J gene: TRBJ2-1
CDR3 protein: CAITDLNEQFF

V gene: TRBV6-5
J gene: TRBJ1-1
CDR3 protein: CASSYSRRAGTGRLSEAFF

V gene: TRBV12-3/TRBV12-4
J gene: TRBJ2-2
CDR3 protein: CASSLAGWTGELFF

V gene: TRBV7-2
J gene: TRBJ2-3
CDR3 protein: CASSRQITSGSTDTQYF

V gene: TRBV29-1
J gene: TRBJ2-5
CDR3 protein: CSVIQGAAETQYF

V gene: TRBV6-5
J gene: TRBJ2-7
CDR3 protein: CASGGFPAYELYF

V gene: TRBV20-1
J gene: TRBJ2-5
CDR3 protein: CSARRFQDSWYQETQYF

V gene: TRBV7-2
J gene: TRBJ2-7
CDR3 protein: CASRQPPYEQYF

V gene: TRBV29-1
J gene: TRBJ2-6
CDR3 protein: CSVEAGAGTGSGANVLTF

V gene: TRBV20-1
J gene: TRBJ2-5
CDR3 protein: CSAERGLLEETQYF

V gene: TRBV4-3
J gene: TRBJ2-7
CDR3 protein: CASSQDSGGAYEQYF

V gene: TRBV4-1
J gene: TRBJ1-2
CDR3 protein: CASSQEEGANYGYTF

V gene: TRBV29-1
J gene: TRBJ2-7
CDR3 protein: CSAQRGGDEQYF

V gene: TRBV7-2
J gene: TRBJ2-5
CDR3 protein: CASSLGVSGGRQETQYF

V gene: TRBV4-3
J gene: TRBJ2-7
CDR3 protein: CASSPGLGVYEQYF

V gene: TRBV6-2/TRBV6-3
J gene: TRBJ2-1
CDR3 protein: CASSPGQRISYNEQFF

V gene: TRBV20-1
J gene: TRBJ1-1
CDR3 protein: CSARDYLSTEAFF

V gene: TRBV12-3/TRBV12-4
J gene: TRBJ2-5
CDR3 protein: CASSQGETSRETQYF

V gene: TRBV3-1
J gene: TRBJ2-2
CDR3 protein: CASSPGDRGVKNTGELFF

V gene: TRBV4-3
J gene: TRBJ2-3
CDR3 protein: CASSQIGQGAGTDTQYF

V gene: TRBV6-1
J gene: TRBJ1-3
CDR3 protein: CASSRDREEPLGNTIYF

V gene: TRBV27
J gene: TRBJ2-5
CDR3 protein: CASSPVGTSKKTQYF

V gene: TRBV28
J gene: TRBJ1-5
CDR3 protein: CASIRPRAHQPQHF

V gene: TRBV12-3/TRBV12-4
J gene: TRBJ1-2
CDR3 protein: CASRASGTAYGYTF

V gene: TRBV10-3
J gene: TRBJ2-2
CDR3 protein: CAIKETANTGELFF

V gene: TRBV7-2
J gene: TRBJ2-7
CDR3 protein: CASSVSTKLTHEQYF

V gene: TRBV27
J gene: TRBJ2-3
CDR3 protein: CASSFDTYTQYF

V gene: TRBV13
J gene: TRBJ2-3
CDR3 protein: CASSRGLGVSDTQYF

V gene: TRBV10-3
J gene: TRBJ1-5
CDR3 protein: CAIGHDNQPQHF